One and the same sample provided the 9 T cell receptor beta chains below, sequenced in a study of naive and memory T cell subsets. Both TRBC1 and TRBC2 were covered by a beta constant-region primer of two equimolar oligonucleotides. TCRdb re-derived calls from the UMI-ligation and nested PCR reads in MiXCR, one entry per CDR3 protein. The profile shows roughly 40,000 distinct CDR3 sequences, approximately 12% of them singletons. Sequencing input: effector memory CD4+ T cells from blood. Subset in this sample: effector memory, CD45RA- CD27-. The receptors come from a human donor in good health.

The CDR3: CASSSGQGGQETQYF. The CDR3 DNA reads TGTGCCAGCAGCTCGGGACAGGGAGGGCAAGAGACCCAGTACTTC. The V call is TRBV7-7, the J call TRBJ2-5, with TRBD1 matching 9 bases. CDR1 is SSHAT and CDR2 is FNYEAQ in the germline V gene (reference sequence). The junction had 5 bases not matched to a gene; V was cut back by 4 bases and J by 2 bases. The CDR3 runs to 15 residues.

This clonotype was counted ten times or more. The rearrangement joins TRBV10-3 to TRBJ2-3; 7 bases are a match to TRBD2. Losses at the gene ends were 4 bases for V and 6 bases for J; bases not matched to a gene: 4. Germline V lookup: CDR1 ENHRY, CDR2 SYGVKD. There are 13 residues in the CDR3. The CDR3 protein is CAISARERDTQYF. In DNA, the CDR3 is TGTGCCATCAGTGCGCGGGAGAGGGATACGCAGTATTTT.

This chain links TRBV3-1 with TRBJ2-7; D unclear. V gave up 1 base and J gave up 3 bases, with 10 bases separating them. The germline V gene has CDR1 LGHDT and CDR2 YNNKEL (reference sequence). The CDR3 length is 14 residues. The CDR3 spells CASSQGWAGYEQYF. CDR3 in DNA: TGTGCCAGCAGCCAAGGGTGGGCAGGCTACGAGCAGTACTTC.

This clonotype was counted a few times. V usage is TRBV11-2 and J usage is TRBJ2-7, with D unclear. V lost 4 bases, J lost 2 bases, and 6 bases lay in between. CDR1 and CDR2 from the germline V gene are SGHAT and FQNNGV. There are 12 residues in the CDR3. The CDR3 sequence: CASSSETYEQYF. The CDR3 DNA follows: TGTGCCAGCAGCTCAGAGACCTACGAGCAGTACTTC. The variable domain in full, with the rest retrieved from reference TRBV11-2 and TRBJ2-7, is EAGVAQSPRYKIIEKRQSVAFWCNPISGHATLYWYQQILGQGPKLLIQFQNNGVVDDSQLPKDRFSAERLKGVDSTLKIQPAKLEDSAVYLCASSSETYEQYFGPGTRLTVT.

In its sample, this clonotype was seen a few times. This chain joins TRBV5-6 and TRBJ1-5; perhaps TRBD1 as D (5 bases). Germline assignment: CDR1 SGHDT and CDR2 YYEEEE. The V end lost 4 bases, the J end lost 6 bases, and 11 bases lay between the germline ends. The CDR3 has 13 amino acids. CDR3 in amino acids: CASSSQGFQPQHF. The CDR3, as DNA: TGTGCCAGCAGCAGCCAGGGTTTTCAGCCCCAGCATTTT. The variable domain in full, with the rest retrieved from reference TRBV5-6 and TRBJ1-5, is DAGVTQSPTHLIKTRGQQVTLRCSPKSGHDTVSWYQQALGQGPQFIFQYYEEEERQRGNFPDRFSGHQFPNYSSELNVNALLLGDSALYLCASSSQGFQPQHFGDGTRLSIL.

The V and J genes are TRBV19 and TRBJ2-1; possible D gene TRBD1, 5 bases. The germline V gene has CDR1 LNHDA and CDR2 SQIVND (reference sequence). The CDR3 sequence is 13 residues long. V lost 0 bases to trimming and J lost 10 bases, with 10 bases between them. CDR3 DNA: TGTGCCAGTAGTATAGATGGGGCACAGGAGCAGTTCTTC. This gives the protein CASSIDGAQEQFF.

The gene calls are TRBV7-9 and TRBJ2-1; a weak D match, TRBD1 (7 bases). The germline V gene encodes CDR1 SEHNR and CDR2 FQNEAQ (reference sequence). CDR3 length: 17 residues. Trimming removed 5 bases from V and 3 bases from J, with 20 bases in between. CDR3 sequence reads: CASSPAAGQPNYNEQFF. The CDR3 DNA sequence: TGTGCCAGCAGCCCGGCCGCGGGACAGCCTAACTACAATGAGCAGTTCTTC.

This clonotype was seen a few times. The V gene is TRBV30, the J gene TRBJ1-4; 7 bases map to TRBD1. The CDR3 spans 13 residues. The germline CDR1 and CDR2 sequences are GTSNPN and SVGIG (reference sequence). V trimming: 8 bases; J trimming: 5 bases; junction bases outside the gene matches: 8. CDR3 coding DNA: TGTGCCGCAAGACAGGGAGGAAATGAAAAACTGTTTTTT. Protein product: CAARQGGNEKLFF.

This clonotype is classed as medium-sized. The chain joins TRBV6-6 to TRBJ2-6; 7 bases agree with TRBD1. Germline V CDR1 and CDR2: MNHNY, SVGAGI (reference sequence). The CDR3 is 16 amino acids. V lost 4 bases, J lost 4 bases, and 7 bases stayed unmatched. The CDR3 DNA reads TGTGCCAGCAGTTTCCGACAGGGAGCCGGGGCCAACGTCCTGACTTTC. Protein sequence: CASSFRQGAGANVLTF.